A single sample is the source of the 2 T cell receptor beta chains below, sequenced in a study of cytomegalovirus exposure and HLA in healthy donors. Generated by immunoSEQ multiplex PCR, the TCRdb table keeps only in-frame clones and is missing some. The sample consists of approximately 150,000 clones, roughly 89% of them appearing once. The sequenced material came from PBMCs. Receptors were obtained from a man aged 18 to 29 in good health and CMV-seropositive.

J is TRBJ1-2 and V is TRBV30, with TRBD1 identical over 7 bases. Germline CDR1 and CDR2: GTSNPN and SVGIG (reference sequence). This CDR3 spans 13 amino acids. The V segment lost 3 bases and the J segment 6 bases; nucleotides outside the gene matches: 7. In DNA form, the CDR3 reads TGTGCCTGGAGAGACAGGGAAATCGATGGCTACACCTTC. It encodes CAWRDREIDGYTF.

The chain is built from TRBV2 and TRBJ2-2; TRBD1 is a possible D gene (6 bases). Germline V lookup: CDR1 SNHLY, CDR2 FYNNEI. The CDR3 has 12 residues. The V end lost 7 bases, the J end lost 7 bases, and 10 bases lay between the germline ends. CDR3 bases: TGTGCCAGCAACAGGGAAGGCGGGGAGCTGTTTTTT. Translating gives CASNREGGELFF.